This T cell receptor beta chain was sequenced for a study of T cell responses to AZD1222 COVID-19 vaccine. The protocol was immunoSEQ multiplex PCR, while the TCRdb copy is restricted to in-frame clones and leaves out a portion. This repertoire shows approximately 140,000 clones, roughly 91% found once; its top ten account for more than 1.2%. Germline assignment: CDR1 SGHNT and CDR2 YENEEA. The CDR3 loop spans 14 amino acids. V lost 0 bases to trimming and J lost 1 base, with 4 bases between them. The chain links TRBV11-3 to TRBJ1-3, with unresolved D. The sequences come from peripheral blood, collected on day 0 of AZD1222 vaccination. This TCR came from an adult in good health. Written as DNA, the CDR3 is TGTGCCAGCAGCTTAGAGGCGTCTGGAAACACCATATATTTT. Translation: CASSLEASGNTIYF.